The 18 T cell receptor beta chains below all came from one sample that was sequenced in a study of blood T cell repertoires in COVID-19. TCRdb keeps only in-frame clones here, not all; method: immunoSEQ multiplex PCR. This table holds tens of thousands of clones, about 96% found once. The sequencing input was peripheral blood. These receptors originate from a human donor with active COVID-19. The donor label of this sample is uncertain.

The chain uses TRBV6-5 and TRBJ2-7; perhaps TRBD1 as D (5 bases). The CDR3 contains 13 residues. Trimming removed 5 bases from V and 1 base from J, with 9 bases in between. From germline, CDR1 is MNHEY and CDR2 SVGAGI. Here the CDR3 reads CASSRTLSYEQYF. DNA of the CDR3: TGTGCCAGCAGTAGGACATTATCCTACGAGCAGTACTTC.

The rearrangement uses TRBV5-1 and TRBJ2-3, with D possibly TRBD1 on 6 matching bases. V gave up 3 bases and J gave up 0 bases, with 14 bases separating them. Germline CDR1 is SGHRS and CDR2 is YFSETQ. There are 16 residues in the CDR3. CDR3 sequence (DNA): TGCGCCAGCAGCTGGCCCCCAGGGGCTAGCACAGATACGCAGTATTTT. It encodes CASSWPPGASTDTQYF.

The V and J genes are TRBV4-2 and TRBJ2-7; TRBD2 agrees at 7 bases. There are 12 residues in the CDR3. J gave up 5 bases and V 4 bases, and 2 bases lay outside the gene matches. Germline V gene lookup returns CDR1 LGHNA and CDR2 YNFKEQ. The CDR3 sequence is CASSLGGNEQYF. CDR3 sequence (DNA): TGTGCCAGCAGCCTCGGGGGGAACGAGCAGTACTTC.

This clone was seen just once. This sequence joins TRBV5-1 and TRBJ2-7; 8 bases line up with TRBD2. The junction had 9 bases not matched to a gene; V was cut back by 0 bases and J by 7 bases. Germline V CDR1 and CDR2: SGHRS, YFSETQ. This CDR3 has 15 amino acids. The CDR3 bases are TGCGCCAGCAGCTTGGTTGTGAGCGGGAGAAGTGAGCAGTACTTC. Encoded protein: CASSLVVSGRSEQYF. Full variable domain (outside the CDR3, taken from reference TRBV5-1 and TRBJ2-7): KAGVTQTPRYLIKTRGQQVTLSCSPISGHRSVSWYQQTPGQGLQFLFEYFSETQRNKGNFPGRFSGRQFSNSRSEMNVSTLELGDSALYLCASSLVVSGRSEQYFGPGTRLTVT.

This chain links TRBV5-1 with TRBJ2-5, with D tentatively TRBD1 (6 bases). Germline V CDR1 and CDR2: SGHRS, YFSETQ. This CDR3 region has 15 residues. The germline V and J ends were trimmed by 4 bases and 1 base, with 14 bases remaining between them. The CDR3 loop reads CASSTLQGPQETQYF. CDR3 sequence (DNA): TGCGCCAGCAGCACCTTACAGGGCCCCCAAGAGACCCAGTACTTC.

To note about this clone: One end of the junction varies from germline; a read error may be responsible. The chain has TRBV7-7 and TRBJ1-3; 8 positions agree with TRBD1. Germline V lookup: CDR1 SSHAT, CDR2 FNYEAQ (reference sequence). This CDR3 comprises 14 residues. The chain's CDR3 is CASSPGQARNTIYF. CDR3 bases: TGTGCTAGCAGCCCGGGACAGGCCCGAAACACCATATATTTT.

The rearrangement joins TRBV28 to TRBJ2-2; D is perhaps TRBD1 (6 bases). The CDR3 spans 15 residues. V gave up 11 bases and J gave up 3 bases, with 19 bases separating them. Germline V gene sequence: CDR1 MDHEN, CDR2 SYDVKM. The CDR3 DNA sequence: TGTGCCCGTAACTTCCCAGGGGTGGACACCGGGGAGCTGTTTTTT. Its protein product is CARNFPGVDTGELFF.

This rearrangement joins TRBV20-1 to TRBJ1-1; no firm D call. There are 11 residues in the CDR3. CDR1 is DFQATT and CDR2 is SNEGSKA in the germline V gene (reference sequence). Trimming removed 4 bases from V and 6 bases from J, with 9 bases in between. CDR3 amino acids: CSATPGSEAFF. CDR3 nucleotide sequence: TGCAGTGCTACGCCCGGGTCTGAAGCTTTCTTT.

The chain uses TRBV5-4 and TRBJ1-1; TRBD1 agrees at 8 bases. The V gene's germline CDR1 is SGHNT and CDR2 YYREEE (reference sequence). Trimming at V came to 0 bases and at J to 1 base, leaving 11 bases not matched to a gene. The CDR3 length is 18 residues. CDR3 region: CASSLVPGQVRWNTEAFF. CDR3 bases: TGTGCCAGCAGCTTGGTCCCGGGACAGGTGCGATGGAACACTGAAGCTTTCTTT.

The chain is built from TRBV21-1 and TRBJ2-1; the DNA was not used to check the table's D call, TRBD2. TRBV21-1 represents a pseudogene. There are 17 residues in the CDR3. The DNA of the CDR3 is TGTGCCAGCAGCAGAAAACCGGGACTAGCGGGTGACAATGAGCAGTTCTTC. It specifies CASSRKPGLAGDNEQFF.

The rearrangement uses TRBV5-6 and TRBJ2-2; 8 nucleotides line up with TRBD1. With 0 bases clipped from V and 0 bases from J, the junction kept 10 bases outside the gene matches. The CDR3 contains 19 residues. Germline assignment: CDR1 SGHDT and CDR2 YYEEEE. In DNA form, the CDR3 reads TGTGCCAGCAGCTTGGGGCCCGGCAGGGGGCTCTCGAACACCGGGGAGCTGTTTTTT. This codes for CASSLGPGRGLSNTGELFF.

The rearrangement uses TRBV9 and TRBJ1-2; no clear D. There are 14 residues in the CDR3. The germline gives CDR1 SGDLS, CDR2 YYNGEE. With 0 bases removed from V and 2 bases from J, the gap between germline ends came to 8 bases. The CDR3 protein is CASSVGPTNYGYTF. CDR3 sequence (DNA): TGTGCCAGCAGCGTAGGGCCGACAAACTATGGCTACACCTTC.

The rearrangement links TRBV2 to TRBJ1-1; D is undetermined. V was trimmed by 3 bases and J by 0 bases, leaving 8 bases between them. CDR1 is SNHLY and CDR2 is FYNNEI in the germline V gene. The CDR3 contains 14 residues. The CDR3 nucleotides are TGTGCCAGCAGTGACGGAGGGCTGAACACTGAAGCTTTCTTT. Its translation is CASSDGGLNTEAFF. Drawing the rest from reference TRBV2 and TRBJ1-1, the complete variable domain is EPEVTQTPSHQVTQMGQEVILRCVPISNHLYFYWYRQILGQKVEFLVSFYNNEISEKSEIFDDQFSVERPDGSNFTLKIRSTKLEDSAMYFCASSDGGLNTEAFFGQGTRLTVV.

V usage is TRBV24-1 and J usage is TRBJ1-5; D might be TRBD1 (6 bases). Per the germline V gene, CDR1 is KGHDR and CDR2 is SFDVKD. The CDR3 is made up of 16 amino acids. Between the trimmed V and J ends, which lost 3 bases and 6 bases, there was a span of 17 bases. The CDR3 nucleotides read TGTGCCACCAGTGATCCGAAGGGAGGGGGAGCTCAGCCCCAGCATTTT. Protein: CATSDPKGGGAQPQHF.

The CDR3 region has the DNA TGTGCCAGCAGTGACTCCCGGGGGGGCACAGATACGCAGTATTTT. This sequence encodes CASSDSRGGTDTQYF. The chain employs TRBV6-4 and TRBJ2-3; 7 bases are a match to TRBD2. With V trimmed by 0 bases and J by 1 base, 1 base remained unmatched. The CDR3 runs 15 residues. Per germline, CDR1 MRHNA and CDR2 SNTAGT.

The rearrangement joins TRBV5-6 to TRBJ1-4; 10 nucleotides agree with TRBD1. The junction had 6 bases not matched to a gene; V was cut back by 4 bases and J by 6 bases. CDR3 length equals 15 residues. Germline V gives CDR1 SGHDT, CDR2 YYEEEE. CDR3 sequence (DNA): TGTGCCAGCAGCAACGACAGGGGGCCGTATGAAAAACTGTTTTTT. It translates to CASSNDRGPYEKLFF.

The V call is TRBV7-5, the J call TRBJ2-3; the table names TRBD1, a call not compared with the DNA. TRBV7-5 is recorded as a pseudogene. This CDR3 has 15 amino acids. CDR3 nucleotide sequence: TGTGCCAGATTACCTCGGGACAGGGCATCAGATACGCAGTATTTT. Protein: CARLPRDRASDTQYF.

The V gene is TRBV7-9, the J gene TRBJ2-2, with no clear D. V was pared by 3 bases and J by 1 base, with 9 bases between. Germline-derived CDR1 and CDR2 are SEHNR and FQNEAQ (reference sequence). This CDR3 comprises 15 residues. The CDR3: CASSLVERNTGELFF. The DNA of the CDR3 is TGTGCCAGCAGCTTGGTAGAGCGGAACACCGGGGAGCTGTTTTTT.